The 20 T cell receptor beta chains in this list originate from one sample, sequenced in a study of control samples from healthy donors and cancer patients. Using immunoSEQ multiplex PCR, the repertoire was profiled, and TCRdb retains in-frame clones only, with some absent. The sample includes about 170,000 clones, roughly 91% of them seen just once. The sample consisted of blood. The receptors derive from a woman younger than 45 in good health.

The rearrangement uses TRBV7-3 and TRBJ2-1; a weak D match, TRBD1 (5 bases). The V end lost 2 bases, the J end lost 3 bases, and 11 bases lay between the germline ends. The CDR3 loop spans 15 amino acids. Germline-derived CDR1 and CDR2 are SGHTA and FQGTGA. The CDR3 protein is CASSLSWTSYNEQFF. Here the CDR3 DNA reads TGTGCCAGCAGCTTATCCTGGACAAGCTACAATGAGCAGTTCTTC.

This rearrangement joins TRBV6-5 to TRBJ2-2, with no clear D. V was shortened by 8 bases and J by 2 bases, with 9 bases between the two germline ends. The V gene's germline CDR1 is MNHEY and CDR2 SVGAGI. The CDR3 is 13 residues long. CDR3 sequence: CASGADNTGELFF. CDR3 DNA sequence: TGTGCCAGCGGCGCAGATAACACCGGGGAGCTGTTTTTT.

CDR3: CASSDQGNYGYTF. For the CDR3, the DNA is TGCGCCAGCAGTGACCAGGGAAATTATGGCTACACCTTC. This chain links TRBV10-1 with TRBJ1-2; tentative D call: TRBD1 (5 bases). Germline loops: CDR1 WNHNN, CDR2 SYGVQD (reference sequence). The length of the CDR3 is 13 residues. Trimming pared 3 bases from V and 5 bases from J, leaving 10 bases between.

V and J are TRBV27 and TRBJ1-1, with 12 bases that match TRBD1. The CDR3 is made up of 16 amino acids. Germline loops: CDR1 MNHEY, CDR2 SMNVEV (reference sequence). V gave up 6 bases and J gave up 0 bases; unmatched junction bases: 5. The CDR3 region has the DNA TGTGCCAGCAGGCCGGGACAGGGGGCTCTGAACACTGAAGCTTTCTTT. Amino acid sequence: CASRPGQGALNTEAFF.

The chain links TRBV28 to TRBJ2-7, with TRBD1 matching 7 bases. V gave up 5 bases and J gave up 0 bases; unmatched junction bases: 7. This CDR3 spans 15 amino acids. Germline values: CDR1 MDHEN, CDR2 SYDVKM. CDR3 region: CASSPTGPLSYEQYF. CDR3 bases: TGTGCCAGCAGTCCGACAGGGCCCCTCTCCTACGAGCAGTACTTC. Together with reference TRBV28 and TRBJ2-7, the CDR3 gives the full variable domain: DVKVTQSSRYLVKRTGEKVFLECVQDMDHENMFWYRQDPGLGLRLIYFSYDVKMKEKGDIPEGYSVSREKKERFSLILESASTNQTSMYLCASSPTGPLSYEQYFGPGTRLTVT.

J is TRBJ2-4 and V is TRBV5-1; D remains unclear. CDR1 is SGHRS, CDR2 YFSETQ, per germline. The germline V and J ends were trimmed by 0 bases and 7 bases, with 11 bases remaining between them. The CDR3 runs 14 residues. The CDR3 sequence is CASSLEAQGNIQYF. In DNA form, the CDR3 reads TGCGCCAGCAGCTTGGAGGCTCAAGGCAACATTCAGTACTTC.

The chain has TRBV3-1 (or the pseudogene TRBV3-2) and TRBJ1-2; perhaps TRBD1 as D (6 bases). The CDR3 consists of 13 residues. The V end lost 4 bases, the J end lost 4 bases, and 10 bases lay between the germline ends. CDR1 LGHDT and CDR2 YNNKEL come from the germline V gene (reference sequence). The CDR3 loop is CASSRGQAYGYTF. CDR3 sequence (DNA): TGTGCCAGCAGCCGGGGACAAGCCTATGGCTACACCTTC.

This clone was counted once. The chain joins TRBV2 to TRBJ1-2, with 11 bases matching TRBD1. V lost 5 bases, J lost 8 bases, and 7 bases stayed unmatched. CDR3 length: 14 amino acids. Germline V gene lookup returns CDR1 SNHLY and CDR2 FYNNEI. CDR3 amino acids: CASSYGQGASGYTF. CDR3 sequence (DNA): TGTGCCAGCAGTTATGGACAGGGGGCCTCCGGCTACACCTTC.

The chain carries TRBV6-2 or TRBV6-3 and TRBJ2-3; 8 bases are shared with TRBD1. The CDR3 covers 16 residues. CDR1 and CDR2 (germline): MNHEY, SVGEGT. Trimming cost V 5 bases and J 0 bases; bases outside gene matches: 7. The chain's CDR3 is CASSPARGRSTDTQYF. The DNA for the CDR3 is TGTGCCAGCAGTCCCGCCAGGGGGCGAAGCACAGATACGCAGTATTTT.

The DNA for the CDR3 is TGTGCCAGCAGCTTAGGGGGCGGGAGGGCCACAGATACGCAGTATTTT. As protein: CASSLGGGRATDTQYF. The chain employs TRBV7-2 and TRBJ2-3; 9 nucleotides line up with TRBD2. V was clipped by 1 base and J by 2 bases; unmatched bases: 4. Germline-derived CDR1 and CDR2 are SGHTA and FQGNSA. The CDR3 has 16 residues.

CDR3 in DNA: TGTGCCAGCAGCCAAGATAGGGTGTCTGGGGCCAACGTCCTGACTTTC. Protein sequence: CASSQDRVSGANVLTF. The chain joins TRBV3-1 (or the pseudogene TRBV3-2) to TRBJ2-6; unclear D gene. Germline values: CDR1 LGHDT, CDR2 YNNKEL (reference sequence). The CDR3 contains 16 residues. The V gene lost 0 bases and the J gene lost 1 base, with 7 bases spanning the gap.

The V gene is TRBV7-6, the J gene TRBJ1-4, with D perhaps matching TRBD1 (6 bases). Trimming removed 5 bases at V and 1 base at J, with 17 bases between. Germline values: CDR1 SGHVS, CDR2 FNYEAQ. The CDR3 is made up of 17 amino acids. The CDR3 here is CASSAAQGLLTNEKLFF. CDR3 coding DNA: TGTGCCAGCAGCGCCGCCCAGGGGTTGTTAACTAATGAAAAACTGTTTTTT.

This clone was found a few times. The chain links TRBV19 to TRBJ1-5; 9 nucleotides match TRBD1. There are 13 residues in the CDR3. The V gene end was trimmed by 6 bases and the J gene end by 7 bases; junction bases not matched to a gene: 4. Germline CDR1 and CDR2: LNHDA and SQIVND (reference sequence). The CDR3 DNA is TGTGCCAGTAGCCAACAGGGGGCACAGCCCCAGCATTTT. As protein: CASSQQGAQPQHF.

This chain uses TRBV5-1 with TRBJ1-2; 8 bases agree with TRBD1. Per germline, CDR1 SGHRS and CDR2 YFSETQ. V shed 3 bases, J shed 8 bases, and the junction held 9 bases outside the gene matches. This CDR3 has 14 amino acids. As DNA, the CDR3 is TGCGCCAGCAGCTCAGGGGGCATCGGGGAAGGCTACACCTTC. Translation: CASSSGGIGEGYTF. The full variable domain, its missing parts supplied by reference TRBV5-1 and TRBJ1-2, is KAGVTQTPRYLIKTRGQQVTLSCSPISGHRSVSWYQQTPGQGLQFLFEYFSETQRNKGNFPGRFSGRQFSNSRSEMNVSTLELGDSALYLCASSSGGIGEGYTFGSGTRLTVV.

The chain combines TRBV3-1 (or the pseudogene TRBV3-2) with TRBJ1-1, with 9 bases that match TRBD1. Germline-derived CDR1 and CDR2 are LGHDT and YNNKEL (reference sequence). The CDR3 has 14 residues. V gave up 6 bases and J gave up 3 bases; unmatched junction bases: 5. In DNA form, the CDR3 reads TGTGCCAGCAGACTACAGGGGGCGGACACTGAAGCTTTCTTT. Its translation: CASRLQGADTEAFF.

For this clone: Other nucleotide sequences in the sample specify the same CDR3. The chain has TRBV3-1 (or the pseudogene TRBV3-2) and TRBJ2-5; TRBD2 is a possible D gene (5 bases). V lost 0 bases to trimming and J lost 4 bases, with 6 bases between them. The CDR3 spans 13 residues. Per the germline V gene, CDR1 is LGHDT and CDR2 is YNNKEL (reference sequence). The CDR3 is CASSQDRGETQYF. The CDR3 DNA follows: TGTGCCAGCAGCCAAGATCGGGGAGAGACCCAGTACTTC.

Concerning this clone: Within the sample, other DNA sequences also encode this same CDR3. CDR3: CATSRQGGEKLFF. CDR3 DNA: TGTGCCACCAGCAGACAGGGTGGGGAAAAACTGTTTTTT. The chain employs TRBV15 and TRBJ1-4; TRBD1 is a possible D gene (5 bases). Trimming stripped 2 bases from V and 8 bases from J, with 9 bases between. Germline V gene sequence: CDR1 LNHNV, CDR2 YYDKDF (reference sequence). This CDR3 is built from 13 residues.

The rearrangement uses TRBV10-3 and TRBJ2-4, with D hard to call. Trimming removed 0 bases at V and 0 bases at J, with 3 bases between. CDR3 length: 14 amino acids. The germline CDR1 and CDR2 sequences are ENHRY and SYGVKD. The CDR3 sequence is CAISESLAKNIQYF. The CDR3 nucleotides read TGTGCCATCAGTGAGTCACTAGCCAAAAACATTCAGTACTTC.

The count of this clone is one. Other DNA variants within this sample encode the same CDR3. The chain uses TRBV19 and TRBJ2-7; D not certain. Trimming took 3 bases from V and 0 from J, leaving 9 bases between them. CDR1 and CDR2 (germline): LNHDA, SQIVND (reference sequence). CDR3 length equals 14 residues. The CDR3 nucleotides are TGTGCCAGTAGTATCCGCGGCTCCTCCTACGAGCAGTACTTC. This gives the protein CASSIRGSSYEQYF.

In this sample, this clone turned up once. This chain uses TRBV4-2 with TRBJ2-7; D is possibly TRBD1 (6 bases). The CDR3 consists of 14 residues. V lost 1 base, J lost 2 bases, and 9 bases lay in between. Germline V lookup: CDR1 LGHNA, CDR2 YNFKEQ. The CDR3 DNA reads as TGTGCCAGCAGCCAAGCAGCAGGGGCCTACGAGCAGTACTTC. Amino acid sequence: CASSQAAGAYEQYF.